The rows below give T cell receptor beta chains drawn from one sample of a study of blood T cell repertoires in COVID-19. Clones were read by immunoSEQ multiplex PCR, and TCRdb kept only the in-frame ones, dropping some. The sample gives about 99,000 clones, about 80% of which show up once; roughly 3.3% is in the top ten. Sequences were obtained from peripheral blood. Receptors originate from a woman at least 80 years old with active or convalescent COVID-19. Each CDR3 is given with its conserved first and last residue. A D gene is named only where the DNA matches it firmly. Expanded clones are given a class, and other clones once, few, many or no size at all.

TRBV7-2	.	.	TRBJ2-7	TGTGCCAGCAGCTTAACTCAGGGAAGGGGGGAGCAGTACTTC	CASSLTQGRGEQYF
TRBV19	TRBD2	.	TRBJ2-2	TGTGCCAGTGGGAGGGGACCCGGGTTAAACACCGGGGAGCTGTTTTTT	CASGRGPGLNTGELFF
TRBV20-1	TRBD2	.	TRBJ2-1	TGCAGTGCTAGTACTAGCGGGAGGGCCATATCCTACAATGAGCAGTTCTTC	CSASTSGRAISYNEQFF
TRBV6-6	.	.	TRBJ1-6	TGTGCCACCCTCGGGAGCTCCTATAATTCACCCCTCCACTTT	CATLGSSYNSPLHF
TRBV6-5	TRBD1	.	TRBJ1-2	TGTGCCAGCAGCAGGGACAGGGATACTATCTACACCTTC	CASSRDRDTIYTF
TRBV18	.	.	TRBJ1-1	TGTGCCAGCTCACCGCGGGAGGAAGGAGGCACTGAAGCTTTCTTT	CASSPREEGGTEAFF
TRBV7-3	TRBD2	.	TRBJ2-3	TGTGCCAGCAGCCAATGGACTAGCGGGGCCACAGATACGCAGTATTTT	CASSQWTSGATDTQYF
TRBV7-9	TRBD1	.	TRBJ1-5	TGTGCCAGCAGCCCCGGACAGGGCAATCAGCCCCAGCATTTT	CASSPGQGNQPQHF
TRBV7-9	TRBD2	.	TRBJ2-1	TGTGCCAGCAGCTTGCAACTAGCGGGGGGGTACAATGAGCAGTTCTTC	CASSLQLAGGYNEQFF
TRBV11-2	.	.	TRBJ1-5	TGTGCCAGCAGCTTAGGCCCAGGTAGCAATCAGCCCCAGCATTTT	CASSLGPGSNQPQHF
TRBV7-9	.	few	TRBJ1-5	TGTGCCAGCAGCCCGGGTTCCGCGGGGCATCAGCCCCAGCATTTT	CASSPGSAGHQPQHF
TRBV27	.	few	TRBJ1-6	TGTGCCAGCAGTTTAACAGACAGGCCGAGCTCCTATAATTCACCCCTCCACTTT	CASSLTDRPSSYNSPLHF
TRBV18	.	.	TRBJ1-1	TGTGCCAGCTCACCATCGGCGGTGAACACTGAAGCTTTCTTT	CASSPSAVNTEAFF
TRBV5-5	.	.	TRBJ1-2	TGTGCCAGCAGCAGGAGGGAAAACTATGGCTACACCTTC	CASSRRENYGYTF
TRBV19	TRBD1	.	TRBJ1-6	TGTGCCACCACCGGGACAGATAATTCACCCCTCCACTTT	CATTGTDNSPLHF
TRBV3-1/TRBV3-2	TRBD2	few	TRBJ2-2	TGTGCCAGCAGGAGCGGGGTTAACACCGGGGAGCTGTTTTTT	CASRSGVNTGELFF
TRBV19	.	once	TRBJ1-5	TGTGCCAGTAGTATACGAAGGGAGGGCAATCAGCCCCAGCATTTT	CASSIRREGNQPQHF
TRBV6-6	.	.	TRBJ2-2	TGTGCCAGCAGCCCCCTACAGGGCCTTACCGGGGAGCTGTTTTTT	CASSPLQGLTGELFF
TRBV28	TRBD1	.	TRBJ2-2	TGTGCCAGCAGTCTAGCTGGACAGGGAATCAGGACCGGGGAGCTGTTTTTT	CASSLAGQGIRTGELFF
TRBV6-6	TRBD1	.	TRBJ1-4	TGTGCCAGCTCTAACAGGGGGGTTAACGAAAAACTGTTTTTT	CASSNRGVNEKLFF
TRBV2	.	.	TRBJ2-3	TGTGCCAGCAGTGAACAGGGGTCTAGCACAGATACGCAGTATTTT	CASSEQGSSTDTQYF
TRBV28	TRBD1	.	TRBJ1-1	TGTGCCAGCAGTGGACAGGGTGAAGCTTTCTTT	CASSGQGEAFF
TRBV5-6	TRBD1	.	TRBJ2-7	TGTGCCAGCAGCTTGAGACAGGGGGTCGAGCAGTACTTC	CASSLRQGVEQYF
TRBV29-1	.	.	TRBJ2-3	TGCAGCGCCGAAGGCTTTTCAGGTTACACAGATACGCAGTATTTT	CSAEGFSGYTDTQYF
TRBV28	TRBD1	.	TRBJ1-1	TGTGCCAGCAGTACCCGGACAGGGACTGAAGCTTTCTTT	CASSTRTGTEAFF
TRBV10-3	TRBD1	.	TRBJ2-6	TGTGCCATCAGTGCTGACAGGGTAAGCAGAAATTCTGGGGCCAACGTCCTGACTTTC	CAISADRVSRNSGANVLTF
TRBV29-1	.	once	TRBJ1-4	TGCAGCGTGAAACAGGACCCAACTAATGAAAAACTGTTTTTT	CSVKQDPTNEKLFF
TRBV18	.	once	TRBJ1-2	TGTGCCAGCTCACCAGACAGAAACTATGGCTACACCTTC	CASSPDRNYGYTF
TRBV10-3	TRBD1	few	TRBJ1-2	TGTGCCTTGAAGACAGGGGGTAAAGGCTACACCTTC	CALKTGGKGYTF
TRBV28	TRBD1	.	TRBJ1-5	TGTGCCAGCAGTTCCCCGACAGGGATCAATCAGCCCCAGCATTTT	CASSSPTGINQPQHF
TRBV9	TRBD1	.	TRBJ1-6	TGTGCCAGCAGCGTATCCGGGTTCTGGGACAGAAATTCACCCCTCCACTTT	CASSVSGFWDRNSPLHF
TRBV30	.	.	TRBJ1-5	TGTGCCTGGAGTACGAAGCGGAGGGCTAATCAGCCCCAGCATTTT	CAWSTKRRANQPQHF
TRBV7-9	TRBD1	.	TRBJ2-7	TGTGCCAGCAGCTTAGGACAGGGTATAGAGTACGAGCAGTACTTC	CASSLGQGIEYEQYF
TRBV18	.	.	TRBJ2-2	TGTGCCAGCTCACTCATAGGACAGTCGAACACCGGGGAGCTGTTTTTT	CASSLIGQSNTGELFF
TRBV21-1	.	.	TRBJ1-5	TGTGCCAGCAGCACAACAGGTAGCAATCAGCCCCAGCATTTT	CASSTTGSNQPQHF
TRBV7-2	TRBD1	.	TRBJ2-1	TGTGCCACCCTAAACAGGGGGCAGAATGAGCAGTTCTTC	CATLNRGQNEQFF
TRBV3-1/TRBV3-2	TRBD1	.	TRBJ1-6	TGTGCCAGCAGCCCTGGACAGGGCGGGACCCTCCACTTT	CASSPGQGGTLHF
TRBV9	TRBD2	once	TRBJ2-2	TGTGCCAGCAGCTCCGGGACTAGCGGCACCGGGGAGCTGTTTTTT	CASSSGTSGTGELFF
TRBV27	TRBD1	few	TRBJ2-7	TGTGCCAGCAGTCTGCAACGCACGGACAGGGGGTACGAGCAGTACTTC	CASSLQRTDRGYEQYF
TRBV7-9	TRBD1	.	TRBJ1-5	TGTGCCAGCAGCTTGGGACAGGGAGGGCAGCCCCAGCATTTT	CASSLGQGGQPQHF
TRBV5-1	.	.	TRBJ2-7	TGCGCCAGCAGCTTTGAGGGACACCACGAGACCTACGAGCAGTACTTC	CASSFEGHHETYEQYF
TRBV28	.	.	TRBJ1-5	TGTGCCAGCAGTTCAGCGGCCGGGACAAGCAATCAGCCCCAGCATTTT	CASSSAAGTSNQPQHF
TRBV28	TRBD2	few	TRBJ2-7	TGTGCCAGCAGGCCACGACTAGCGGGAGGAAAAGAGCAGTACTTC	CASRPRLAGGKEQYF
TRBV3-1/TRBV3-2	TRBD1	.	TRBJ1-2	TGTGCCAGCAGCCGGTGGGACAGGGGCATAGGGTATGGCTACACCTTC	CASSRWDRGIGYGYTF
TRBV2	.	.	TRBJ2-2	TGTGCCAGCAGTGAGAACCGCGAGTCGGGGGAGCTGTTTTTT	CASSENRESGELFF
TRBV4-3	.	.	TRBJ1-5	TGCGCCAGCAGCCAAGATCCCCAGATCCAGCCCCAGCATTTT	CASSQDPQIQPQHF
TRBV5-1	TRBD1	few	TRBJ2-7	TGCGCCAGCACGATCGGGCCGGGACAGGGTTACTACGAGCAGTACTTC	CASTIGPGQGYYEQYF
TRBV3-1/TRBV3-2	TRBD1	.	TRBJ1-6	TGTGCCAGCAGCCCTGACAGGGCAGGATCACCCCTCCACTTT	CASSPDRAGSPLHF
TRBV4-1	.	.	TRBJ1-5	TGCGCCAGCAGCCAAGTTGCAGGGCTTAATCAGCCCCAGCATTTT	CASSQVAGLNQPQHF
TRBV28	.	.	TRBJ1-3	TGTGCCAGCAGTCCGGGACTGATCCGGGGAGACACCATATATTTT	CASSPGLIRGDTIYF
TRBV3-1/TRBV3-2	.	.	TRBJ2-1	TGTGCCAGCAGCCTTCTCGGGTCCTACAATGAGCAGTTCTTC	CASSLLGSYNEQFF
TRBV10-3	TRBD1	.	TRBJ1-2	TGTGCCATCAGTGAACGAGGGGGCGGCTACACCTTC	CAISERGGGYTF
TRBV3-1/TRBV3-2	TRBD1	few	TRBJ2-5	TGTGCCAGCAGCCAAGGACCGACAGGGGGGGAGACCCAGTACTTC	CASSQGPTGGETQYF
TRBV28	TRBD1	.	TRBJ2-7	TGTGCCAGCAGACCGACAGGGGGCGCGAGGTACGAGCAGTACTTC	CASRPTGGARYEQYF
TRBV5-4	.	.	TRBJ1-1	TGTGCCAGCAGCTTGGAGAGGGCCGGGACTGAAGCTTTCTTT	CASSLERAGTEAFF
TRBV28	.	.	TRBJ2-7	TGTGCCAGCAGAACAGGGATCGGCTCCTACGAGCAGTACTTC	CASRTGIGSYEQYF